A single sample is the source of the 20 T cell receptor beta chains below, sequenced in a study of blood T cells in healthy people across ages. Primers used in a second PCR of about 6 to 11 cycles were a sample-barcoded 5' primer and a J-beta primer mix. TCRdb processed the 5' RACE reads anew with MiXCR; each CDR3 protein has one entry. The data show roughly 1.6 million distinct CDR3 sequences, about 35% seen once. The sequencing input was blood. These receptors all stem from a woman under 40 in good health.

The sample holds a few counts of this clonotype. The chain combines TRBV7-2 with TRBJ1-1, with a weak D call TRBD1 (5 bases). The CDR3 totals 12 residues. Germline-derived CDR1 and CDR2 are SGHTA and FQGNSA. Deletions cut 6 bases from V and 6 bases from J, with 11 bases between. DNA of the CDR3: TGTGCCAGCAGAACTCAGGGCGCTGAAGCTTTCTTT. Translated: CASRTQGAEAFF.

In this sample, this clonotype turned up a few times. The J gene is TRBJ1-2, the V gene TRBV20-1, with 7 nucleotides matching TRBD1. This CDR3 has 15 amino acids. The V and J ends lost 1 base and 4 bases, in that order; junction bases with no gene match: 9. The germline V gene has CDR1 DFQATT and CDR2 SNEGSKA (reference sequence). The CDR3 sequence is CSARARQGWLYGYTF. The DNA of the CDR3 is TGCAGTGCTAGAGCACGACAGGGTTGGCTCTATGGCTACACCTTC.

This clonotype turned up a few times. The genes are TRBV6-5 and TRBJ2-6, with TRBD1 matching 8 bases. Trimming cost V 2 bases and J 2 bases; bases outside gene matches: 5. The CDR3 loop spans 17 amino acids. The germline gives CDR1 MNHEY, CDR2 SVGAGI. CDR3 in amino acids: CASSYLYRGAGANVLTF. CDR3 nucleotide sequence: TGTGCCAGCAGTTACCTTTACAGGGGGGCTGGGGCCAACGTCCTGACTTTC.

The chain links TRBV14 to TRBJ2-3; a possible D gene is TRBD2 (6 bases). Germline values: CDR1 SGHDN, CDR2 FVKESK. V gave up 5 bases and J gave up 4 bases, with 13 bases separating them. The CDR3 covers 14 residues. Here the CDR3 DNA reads TGTGCCAGCAGCATCCGACAGCGGGCAGATACGCAGTATTTT. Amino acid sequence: CASSIRQRADTQYF.

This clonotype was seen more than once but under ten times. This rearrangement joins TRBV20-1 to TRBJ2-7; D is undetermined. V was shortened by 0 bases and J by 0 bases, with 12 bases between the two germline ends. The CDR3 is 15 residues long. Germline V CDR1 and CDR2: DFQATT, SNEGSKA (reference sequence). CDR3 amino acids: CSARDNPGSSYEQYF. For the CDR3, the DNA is TGCAGTGCTAGAGATAACCCTGGAAGCTCCTACGAGCAGTACTTC.

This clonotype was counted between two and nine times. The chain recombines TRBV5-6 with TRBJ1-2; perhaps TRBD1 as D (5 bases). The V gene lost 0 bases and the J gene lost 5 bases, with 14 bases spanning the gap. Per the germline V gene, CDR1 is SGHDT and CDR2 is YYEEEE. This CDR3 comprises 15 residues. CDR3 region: CASSLAGREEYGYTF. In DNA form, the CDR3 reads TGTGCCAGCAGCTTGGCTGGCAGGGAGGAGTATGGCTACACCTTC.

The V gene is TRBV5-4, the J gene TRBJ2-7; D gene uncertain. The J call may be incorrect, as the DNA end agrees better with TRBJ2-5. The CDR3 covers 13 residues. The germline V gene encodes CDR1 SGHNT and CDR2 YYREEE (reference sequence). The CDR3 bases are TGTGCCAGCAGCCCGGACGTGGAGGAGACCCAGTACTTC. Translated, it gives CASSPDVEETQYF.

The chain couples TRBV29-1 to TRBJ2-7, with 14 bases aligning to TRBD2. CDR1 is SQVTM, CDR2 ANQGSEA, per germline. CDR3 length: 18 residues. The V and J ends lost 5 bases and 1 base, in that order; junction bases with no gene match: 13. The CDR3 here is CSVSSRTSGRTDSYEQYF. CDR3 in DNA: TGCAGCGTTTCTTCCAGGACTAGCGGGAGGACCGATTCCTACGAGCAGTACTTC.

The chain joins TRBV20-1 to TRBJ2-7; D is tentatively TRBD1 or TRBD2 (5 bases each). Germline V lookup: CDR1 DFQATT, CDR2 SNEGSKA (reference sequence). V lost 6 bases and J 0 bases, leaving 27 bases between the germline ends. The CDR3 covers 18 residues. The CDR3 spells CSAGAAGSRGESSYEQYF. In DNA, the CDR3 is TGCAGTGCCGGGGCGGCAGGGAGTCGGGGCGAAAGCTCCTACGAGCAGTACTTC.

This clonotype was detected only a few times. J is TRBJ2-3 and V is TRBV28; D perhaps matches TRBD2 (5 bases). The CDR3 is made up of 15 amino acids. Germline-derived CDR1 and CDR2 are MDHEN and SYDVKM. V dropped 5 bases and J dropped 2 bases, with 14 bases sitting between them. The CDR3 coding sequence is TGTGCCAGCAGTGGGAGCGCTTCCTTCACAGATACGCAGTATTTT. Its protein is CASSGSASFTDTQYF.

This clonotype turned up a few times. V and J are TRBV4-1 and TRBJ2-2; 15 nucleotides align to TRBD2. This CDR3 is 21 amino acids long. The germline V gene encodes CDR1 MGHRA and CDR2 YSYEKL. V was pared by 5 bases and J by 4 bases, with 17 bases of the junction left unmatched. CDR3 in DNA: TGCGCCAGCAGCGTCCTAGGACTAGCGGGGGGGCCTAAGCAGAGCACCGGGGAGCTGTTTTTT. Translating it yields CASSVLGLAGGPKQSTGELFF.

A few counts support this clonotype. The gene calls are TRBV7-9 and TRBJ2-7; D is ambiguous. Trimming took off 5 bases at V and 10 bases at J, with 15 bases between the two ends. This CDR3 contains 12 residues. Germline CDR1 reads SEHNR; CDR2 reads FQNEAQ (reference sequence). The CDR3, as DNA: TGTGCCAGCAGCGTGAAGGCTACGGCCCAGTACTTC. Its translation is CASSVKATAQYF. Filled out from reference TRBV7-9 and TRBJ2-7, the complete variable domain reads DTGVSQNPRHKITKRGQNVTFRCDPISEHNRLYWYRQTLGQGPEFLTYFQNEAQLEKSRLLSDRFSAERPKGSFSTLEIQRTEQGDSAMYLCASSVKATAQYFGPGTRLTVT.

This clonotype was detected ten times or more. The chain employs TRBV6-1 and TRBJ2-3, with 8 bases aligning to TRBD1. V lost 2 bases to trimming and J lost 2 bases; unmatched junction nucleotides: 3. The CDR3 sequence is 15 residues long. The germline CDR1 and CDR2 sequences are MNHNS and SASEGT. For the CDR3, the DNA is TGTGCCAGCAGTGAACGCAGGGGGCACACAGATACGCAGTATTTT. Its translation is CASSERRGHTDTQYF.

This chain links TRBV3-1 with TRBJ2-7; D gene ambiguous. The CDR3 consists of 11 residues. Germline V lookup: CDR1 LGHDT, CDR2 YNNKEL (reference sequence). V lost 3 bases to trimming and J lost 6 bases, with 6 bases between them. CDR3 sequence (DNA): TGTGCCAGCAGCCATAACTGCGAGCAGTACTTC. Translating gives CASSHNCEQYF.

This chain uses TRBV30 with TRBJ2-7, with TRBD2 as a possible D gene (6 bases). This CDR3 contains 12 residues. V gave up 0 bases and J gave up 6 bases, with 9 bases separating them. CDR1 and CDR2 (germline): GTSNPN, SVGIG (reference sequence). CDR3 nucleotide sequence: TGTGCCTGGAGTGTGCGCGGGGTCGAGCAGTACTTC. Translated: CAWSVRGVEQYF.

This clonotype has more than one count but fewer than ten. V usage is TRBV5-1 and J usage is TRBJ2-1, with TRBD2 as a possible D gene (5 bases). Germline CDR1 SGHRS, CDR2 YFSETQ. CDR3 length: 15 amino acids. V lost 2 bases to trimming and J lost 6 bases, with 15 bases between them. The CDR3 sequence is CASSLIPTGSNEQFF. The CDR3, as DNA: TGCGCCAGCAGCTTAATACCGACGGGAAGCAATGAGCAGTTCTTC.

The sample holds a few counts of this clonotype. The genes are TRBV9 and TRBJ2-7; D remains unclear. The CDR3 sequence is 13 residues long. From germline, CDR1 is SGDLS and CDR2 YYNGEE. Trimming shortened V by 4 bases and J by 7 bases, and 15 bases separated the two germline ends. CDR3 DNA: TGTGCCAGCAGCCCGAACTTCGGTGGGGAGCAGTACTTC. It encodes CASSPNFGGEQYF.

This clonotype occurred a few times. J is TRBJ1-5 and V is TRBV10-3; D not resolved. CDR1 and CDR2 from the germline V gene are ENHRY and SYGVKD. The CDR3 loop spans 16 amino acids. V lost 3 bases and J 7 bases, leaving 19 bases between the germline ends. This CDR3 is CAISEETSLPVQPQHF. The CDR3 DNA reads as TGTGCCATCAGTGAAGAGACCAGCCTCCCGGTCCAGCCCCAGCATTTT.

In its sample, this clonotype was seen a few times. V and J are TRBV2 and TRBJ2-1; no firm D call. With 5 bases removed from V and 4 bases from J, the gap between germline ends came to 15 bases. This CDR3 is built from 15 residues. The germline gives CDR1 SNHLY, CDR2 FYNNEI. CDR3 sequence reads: CASSPSVIRYNEQFF. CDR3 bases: TGTGCCAGCAGTCCTTCGGTTATTAGGTACAATGAGCAGTTCTTC.

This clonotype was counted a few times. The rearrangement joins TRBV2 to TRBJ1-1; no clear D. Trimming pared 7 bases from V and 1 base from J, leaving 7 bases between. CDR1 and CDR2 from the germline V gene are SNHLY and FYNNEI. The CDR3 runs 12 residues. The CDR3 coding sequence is TGTGCCAGCAAAGGGTCGAACACTGAAGCTTTCTTT. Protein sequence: CASKGSNTEAFF.